This entry lists 30 T cell receptor beta chains sequenced from one sample in a study of cytomegalovirus exposure and HLA in healthy donors. This PCR relied on a set of 60 Vbeta primers and 13 Jbeta primers. The table came from immunoSEQ multiplex PCR; TCRdb's copy has only in-frame clones and leaves some out. The repertoire has about 180,000 clones, around four fifths of them found once; the top ten carry 1.5% to 2%. Sequencing was done on a sample of PBMCs. The receptors come from a woman aged 30 to 39 in good health and CMV-seronegative.

The chain uses TRBV19 and TRBJ2-1; 7 bases agree with TRBD2. The CDR3 totals 13 residues. From germline, CDR1 is LNHDA and CDR2 SQIVND (reference sequence). Trimming took 7 bases from V and 2 from J; bases not matched to a gene: 2. As DNA, the CDR3 is TGTGCCAGTAACCGGGGGGCCTACAATGAGCAGTTCTTC. It specifies CASNRGAYNEQFF.

The V and J genes are TRBV30 and TRBJ2-1, with 8 bases lining up with TRBD2. Unmatched junction bases numbered 9, after V lost 0 bases and J lost 8 bases. The CDR3 spans 15 residues. CDR1 is GTSNPN, CDR2 SVGIG, per germline (reference sequence). The CDR3: CAWSVPNGGEDEQFF. The CDR3 DNA sequence: TGTGCCTGGAGTGTACCTAACGGGGGGGAGGATGAGCAGTTCTTC.

The V gene is TRBV27, the J gene TRBJ2-7; 9 bases align to TRBD2. The V gene's germline CDR1 is MNHEY and CDR2 SMNVEV (reference sequence). The CDR3 runs to 15 residues. V dropped 4 bases and J dropped 3; count of bases not matched to a gene: 7. CDR3 amino acids: CASSYEIAGVYEQYF. CDR3 nucleotide sequence: TGTGCCAGCAGTTACGAAATAGCGGGGGTCTACGAGCAGTACTTC.

V is TRBV6-1 and J is TRBJ1-2; no firm D call. The length of the CDR3 is 15 residues. Trimming stripped 2 bases from V and 3 bases from J, with 13 bases between. CDR1 is MNHNS and CDR2 is SASEGT in the germline V gene. The CDR3 protein is CASSEFQEAYYGYTF. In nucleotides, the CDR3 is TGTGCCAGCAGTGAATTCCAGGAGGCGTACTATGGCTACACCTTC.

The chain is built from TRBV7-9 and TRBJ2-5; a possible D gene is TRBD1 (5 bases). The CDR3 consists of 15 residues. The germline V gene encodes CDR1 SEHNR and CDR2 FQNEAQ (reference sequence). V gave up 2 bases and J gave up 1 base, with 11 bases separating them. CDR3 sequence: CASSLPLGPQETQYF. Written as DNA, the CDR3 is TGTGCCAGCAGCTTACCGCTGGGGCCCCAAGAGACCCAGTACTTC.

This sequence joins TRBV27 and TRBJ2-7; a possible D gene is TRBD1 (5 bases). The germline CDR1 and CDR2 sequences are MNHEY and SMNVEV (reference sequence). The V end lost 5 bases, the J end lost 7 bases, and 24 bases lay between the germline ends. This CDR3 comprises 16 residues. CDR3 DNA: TGTGCCAGCAGTATCTCCTCCCAGGGCACCCCGGGTGAGCAGTACTTC. It specifies CASSISSQGTPGEQYF.

The rearrangement uses TRBV19 and TRBJ1-1; weak D call: TRBD1 (5 bases). The CDR3 consists of 13 residues. Germline-derived CDR1 and CDR2 are LNHDA and SQIVND (reference sequence). Deletions cut 0 bases from V and 8 bases from J, with 10 bases between. CDR3 sequence: CASSIDRAGEAFF. CDR3 bases: TGTGCCAGTAGTATAGATCGGGCAGGGGAAGCTTTCTTT.

This chain links TRBV5-8 with TRBJ1-5; D may be TRBD1 (6 bases). The germline V and J ends were trimmed by 2 bases and 6 bases, with 12 bases remaining between them. The length of the CDR3 is 14 residues. CDR1 and CDR2 from the germline V gene are SGHTS and YDEGEE. The CDR3 loop is CASSLTGHAQPQHF. CDR3 nucleotide sequence: TGTGCCAGCAGCTTAACAGGGCATGCTCAGCCCCAGCATTTT.

The chain is built from TRBV10-3 and TRBJ1-5; 8 positions agree with TRBD1. This CDR3 region has 16 residues. Germline lookup yields CDR1 ENHRY and CDR2 SYGVKD. The ends lost 0 bases at V and 3 bases at J; junction bases unmatched: 4. CDR3: CAISESNRGANQPQHF. The CDR3 coding sequence is TGTGCCATCAGTGAGTCCAACAGGGGGGCCAATCAGCCCCAGCATTTT.

The gene calls are TRBV29-1 and TRBJ1-1, with D hard to call. The germline V and J ends were trimmed by 2 bases and 4 bases, with 11 bases remaining between them. This CDR3 contains 13 residues. Looked up from germline, CDR1 is SQVTM and CDR2 is ANQGSEA. Written as DNA, the CDR3 is TGCAGCGTTGAAATGAGGCAAGGCACTGAAGCTTTCTTT. Encoded protein: CSVEMRQGTEAFF.

V usage is TRBV30 and J usage is TRBJ1-5; 7 bases line up with TRBD1. With V trimmed by 5 bases and J by 3 bases, 7 bases remained unmatched. CDR3 size: 14 residues. The germline V gene encodes CDR1 GTSNPN and CDR2 SVGIG (reference sequence). The CDR3 region has the DNA TGTGCCTGGGGCGGGGGGACAGACAATCAGCCCCAGCATTTT. The encoded protein is CAWGGGTDNQPQHF.

J is TRBJ1-1 and V is TRBV7-3, with D perhaps matching TRBD1 (6 bases). The CDR3 consists of 13 residues. Germline V CDR1 and CDR2: SGHTA, FQGTGA. V was trimmed by 4 bases and J by 3 bases, leaving 9 bases between them. The CDR3 loop reads CASSSPGDTEAFF. Written as DNA, the CDR3 is TGTGCCAGCAGCTCCCCAGGGGACACTGAAGCTTTCTTT.

The CDR3 DNA follows: TGCGCCAGCAGCTCCTTAGCGAACACCGGGGAGCTGTTTTTT. Translated: CASSSLANTGELFF. The J gene is TRBJ2-2, the V gene TRBV5-1; D ambiguous. Germline assignment: CDR1 SGHRS and CDR2 YFSETQ. This CDR3 contains 14 residues. Trimming took off 3 bases at V and 0 bases at J, with 6 bases between the two ends.

CDR3: CASTWGHPNQPQHF. CDR3 nucleotides: TGTGCCAGTACCTGGGGACATCCCAATCAGCCCCAGCATTTT. This sequence joins TRBV19 and TRBJ1-5, with a tentative D call TRBD1 (6 bases). The V and J ends lost 7 bases and 3 bases respectively, with 13 bases between them. The CDR3 spans 14 residues. Germline V gene lookup returns CDR1 LNHDA and CDR2 SQIVND (reference sequence).

The count of this clone is one. The gene calls are TRBV19 and TRBJ2-7; D gene uncertain. The germline V and J ends were trimmed by 3 bases and 2 bases, with 11 bases remaining between them. This CDR3 has 14 amino acids. Germline loops: CDR1 LNHDA, CDR2 SQIVND (reference sequence). CDR3 DNA sequence: TGTGCCAGTAGTATTCGAGGTCCGACCTACGAGCAGTACTTC. Translated: CASSIRGPTYEQYF.

The chain couples TRBV11-2 to TRBJ2-7, with D maybe TRBD1 (6 bases). Per the germline V gene, CDR1 is SGHAT and CDR2 is FQNNGV. Trimming took off 4 bases at V and 3 bases at J, with 16 bases between the two ends. The CDR3 contains 15 residues. Here the CDR3 reads CASSSGRGLGYEQYF. For the CDR3, the DNA is TGTGCCAGCAGCTCCGGCAGGGGTTTGGGCTACGAGCAGTACTTC. Based on the CDR3 plus reference TRBV11-2 and TRBJ2-7, the full variable domain is EAGVAQSPRYKIIEKRQSVAFWCNPISGHATLYWYQQILGQGPKLLIQFQNNGVVDDSQLPKDRFSAERLKGVDSTLKIQPAKLEDSAVYLCASSSGRGLGYEQYFGPGTRLTVT.

This chain's CDR3 is CASSSDRGAGETQYF. DNA for the CDR3: TGCGCCAGCAGCTCGGACAGGGGGGCCGGAGAGACCCAGTACTTC. V is TRBV5-1 and J is TRBJ2-5; 10 bases are shared with TRBD1. Germline values: CDR1 SGHRS, CDR2 YFSETQ. Trimming removed 3 bases from V and 4 bases from J; junction bases left unmatched: 6. The CDR3 length is 15 residues.

This chain links TRBV27 with TRBJ2-6; 9 bases are a match to TRBD1. CDR1 and CDR2 (germline): MNHEY, SMNVEV (reference sequence). The CDR3 covers 18 residues. V lost 6 bases, J lost 0 bases, and 9 bases stayed unmatched. DNA of the CDR3: TGTGCCAGCAGAATCGGGACAGGGAATGACTCTGGGGCCAACGTCCTGACTTTC. Translation gives CASRIGTGNDSGANVLTF. Full variable domain (outside the CDR3, taken from reference TRBV27 and TRBJ2-6): EAQVTQNPRYLITVTGKKLTVTCSQNMNHEYMSWYRQDPGLGLRQIYYSMNVEVTDKGDVPEGYKVSRKEKRNFPLILESPSPNQTSLYFCASRIGTGNDSGANVLTFGAGSRLTVL.

The chain combines TRBV7-2 with TRBJ1-5; maybe TRBD1 (5 bases). V was clipped by 4 bases and J by 0 bases, with 7 bases between them. The CDR3 runs 14 residues. The germline V gene encodes CDR1 SGHTA and CDR2 FQGNSA. The CDR3 region has the DNA TGTGCCAGCAGCTACGACAGTAGCAATCAGCCCCAGCATTTT. This gives the protein CASSYDSSNQPQHF.

The rearrangement uses TRBV7-9 and TRBJ2-1; D gene uncertain. Between the trimmed V and J ends, which lost 0 bases and 9 bases, there was a span of 15 bases. The V gene's germline CDR1 is SEHNR and CDR2 FQNEAQ (reference sequence). The CDR3 extends over 15 amino acids. CDR3 amino acids: CASSLARLAGGEQFF. CDR3 nucleotides: TGTGCCAGCAGCTTAGCGCGTTTAGCCGGCGGTGAGCAGTTCTTC.

This rearrangement joins TRBV4-2 to TRBJ2-2, with TRBD2 matching over 7 bases. Trimming cost V 2 bases and J 6 bases; bases outside gene matches: 3. The germline V gene encodes CDR1 LGHNA and CDR2 YNFKEQ. The CDR3 extends over 14 amino acids. CDR3 sequence: CASSQPGLAGELFF. The CDR3 bases are TGTGCCAGCAGCCAACCCGGACTAGCCGGGGAGCTGTTTTTT.

The DNA of the CDR3 is TGTGCCAGCAGTTACTCCCCTAGCGGGGGGAACGAGCAGTACTTC. Protein: CASSYSPSGGNEQYF. The chain recombines TRBV6-6 with TRBJ2-7; 11 positions match TRBD2. V shed 0 bases and J 5 bases; nucleotides not matched to a gene: 3. CDR1 and CDR2 from the germline V gene are MNHNY and SVGAGI (reference sequence). CDR3 length equals 15 residues.

This clone was seen more than once but under ten times. V gene TRBV10-3 combines with J gene TRBJ1-4, with D possibly being TRBD1 (5 bases). The germline CDR1 and CDR2 sequences are ENHRY and SYGVKD. CDR3 length: 13 amino acids. Trimming left V 6 bases short and J 3 bases short, with 8 bases between. The chain's CDR3 is CAISGRANEKLFF. DNA for the CDR3: TGTGCCATCAGCGGCAGGGCTAATGAAAAACTGTTTTTT.

This chain uses TRBV5-6 with TRBJ1-1; 10 nucleotides match TRBD1. The germline V gene encodes CDR1 SGHDT and CDR2 YYEEEE. V was pared by 2 bases and J by 5 bases, with 15 bases of the junction left unmatched. The CDR3 is 18 amino acids. In DNA, the CDR3 is TGTGCCAGCAGCTTCGAGCCCCACAGGACAGGGGGAGTGACTGAAGCTTTCTTT. Translating gives CASSFEPHRTGGVTEAFF.

The V and J genes are TRBV9 and TRBJ2-7; 7 bases agree with TRBD2. Trimming at V came to 4 bases and at J to 0 bases, leaving 4 bases not matched to a gene. The CDR3 consists of 14 residues. Germline assignment: CDR1 SGDLS and CDR2 YYNGEE. CDR3 protein: CASSFGTISYEQYF. The CDR3 nucleotides read TGTGCCAGCAGCTTCGGGACTATCTCCTACGAGCAGTACTTC.

This clone appeared a single time. Other DNA sequences of this sample code for an identical CDR3. V is TRBV29-1 and J is TRBJ2-3; D ambiguous. The V gene lost 3 bases and the J gene lost 2 bases, with 3 bases spanning the gap. Germline V CDR1 and CDR2: SQVTM, ANQGSEA. The length of the CDR3 is 11 residues. The CDR3 is CSVEYTDTQYF. DNA for the CDR3: TGCAGCGTTGAGTACACAGATACGCAGTATTTT.

This rearrangement joins TRBV7-8 to TRBJ2-3; TRBD2 matches 8 bases. This CDR3 contains 16 residues. Per the germline V gene, CDR1 is SGHVS and CDR2 is FQNEAQ. V dropped 4 bases and J dropped 0; count of bases not matched to a gene: 6. The CDR3 DNA reads TGTGCCAGCAGCTCTTCGATAGCGGGGAGCACAGATACGCAGTATTTT. It specifies CASSSSIAGSTDTQYF. Full variable domain (outside the CDR3, taken from reference TRBV7-8 and TRBJ2-3): GAGVSQSPRYKVAKRGQDVALRCDPISGHVSLFWYQQALGQGPEFLTYFQNEAQLDKSGLPSDRFFAERPEGSVSTLKIQRTQQEDSAVYLCASSSSIAGSTDTQYFGPGTRLTVL.

This sequence joins TRBV27 and TRBJ1-1; no clear D. From germline, CDR1 is MNHEY and CDR2 SMNVEV (reference sequence). CDR3 length equals 11 residues. The V end lost 5 bases, the J end lost 10 bases, and 11 bases lay between the germline ends. CDR3 sequence (DNA): TGTGCCAGCAGTAATCAGTGGGCAGCTTTCTTT. This codes for CASSNQWAAFF.

V is TRBV4-2 and J is TRBJ2-7; maybe TRBD2 (7 bases). V dropped 1 base and J dropped 2 bases, with 9 bases sitting between them. The CDR3 extends over 14 amino acids. CDR1 and CDR2 (germline): LGHNA, YNFKEQ. This CDR3 reads CASSQGRGPYEQYF. DNA of the CDR3: TGTGCCAGCAGCCAAGGGCGGGGGCCCTACGAGCAGTACTTC.

This clone showed up just a few times. This chain uses TRBV7-3 with TRBJ2-7, with 8 bases lining up with TRBD1. This CDR3 is built from 15 residues. With 3 bases clipped from V and 3 bases from J, the junction kept 7 bases outside the gene matches. The germline V gene has CDR1 SGHTA and CDR2 FQGTGA. The CDR3 region is CASSFSPGQDYEQYF. CDR3 bases: TGTGCCAGCAGCTTTTCTCCGGGACAGGACTACGAGCAGTACTTC.